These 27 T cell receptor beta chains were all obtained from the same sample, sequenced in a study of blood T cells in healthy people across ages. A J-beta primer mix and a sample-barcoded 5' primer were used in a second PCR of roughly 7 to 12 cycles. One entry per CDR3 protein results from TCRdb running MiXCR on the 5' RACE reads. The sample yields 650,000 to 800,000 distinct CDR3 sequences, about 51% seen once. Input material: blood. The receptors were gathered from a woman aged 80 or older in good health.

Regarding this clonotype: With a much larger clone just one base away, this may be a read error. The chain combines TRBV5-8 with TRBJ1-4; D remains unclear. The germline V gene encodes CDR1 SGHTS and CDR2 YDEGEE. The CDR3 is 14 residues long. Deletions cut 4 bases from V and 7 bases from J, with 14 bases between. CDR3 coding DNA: TGTGCCAGCAGCCTGTCGACACTGGGTGAAAAACTGTTTTTT. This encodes CASSLSTLGEKLFF.

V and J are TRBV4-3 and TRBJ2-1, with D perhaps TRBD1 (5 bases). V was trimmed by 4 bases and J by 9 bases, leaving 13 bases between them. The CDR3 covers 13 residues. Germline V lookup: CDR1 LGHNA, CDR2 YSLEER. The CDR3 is CASSLGVRGEQFF. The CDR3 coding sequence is TGCGCCAGCAGCCTAGGGGTGAGAGGTGAGCAGTTCTTC.

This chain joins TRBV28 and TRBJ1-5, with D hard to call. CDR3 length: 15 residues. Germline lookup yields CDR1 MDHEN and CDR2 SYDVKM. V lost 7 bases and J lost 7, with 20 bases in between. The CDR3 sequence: CASTDGPGSQQPQHF. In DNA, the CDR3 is TGTGCCAGCACCGACGGACCCGGGAGCCAGCAGCCCCAGCATTTT.

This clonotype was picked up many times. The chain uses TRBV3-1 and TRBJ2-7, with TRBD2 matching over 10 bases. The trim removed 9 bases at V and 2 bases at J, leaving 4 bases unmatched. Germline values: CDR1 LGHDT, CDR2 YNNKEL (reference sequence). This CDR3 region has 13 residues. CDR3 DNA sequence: TGTGCCAGTGGGACTAGCGTAACCTACGAGCAGTACTTC. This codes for CASGTSVTYEQYF.

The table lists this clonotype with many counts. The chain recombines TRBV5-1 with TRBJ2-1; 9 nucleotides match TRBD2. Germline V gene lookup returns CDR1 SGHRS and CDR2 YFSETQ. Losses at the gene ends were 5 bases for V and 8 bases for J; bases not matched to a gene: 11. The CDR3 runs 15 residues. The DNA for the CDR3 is TGCGCCAGCAGGATTAGCGGGAGCGGGTGGGATGAGCAGTTCTTC. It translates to CASRISGSGWDEQFF.

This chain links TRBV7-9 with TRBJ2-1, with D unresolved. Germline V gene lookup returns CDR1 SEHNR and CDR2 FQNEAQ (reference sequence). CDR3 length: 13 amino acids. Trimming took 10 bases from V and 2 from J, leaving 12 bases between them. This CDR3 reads CATVTTPYNEQFF. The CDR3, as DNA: TGTGCCACCGTTACGACTCCCTACAATGAGCAGTTCTTC. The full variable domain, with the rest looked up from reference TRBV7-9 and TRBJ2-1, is DTGVSQNPRHKITKRGQNVTFRCDPISEHNRLYWYRQTLGQGPEFLTYFQNEAQLEKSRLLSDRFSAERPKGSFSTLEIQRTEQGDSAMYLCATVTTPYNEQFFGPGTRLTVL.

In DNA form, the CDR3 reads TGTGCCAGCAGTTACGCTGGTAGGGAGGGCTACGAGCAGTACTTC. Its protein is CASSYAGREGYEQYF. The V call is TRBV6-2 or TRBV6-3, the J call TRBJ2-7, with TRBD2 identical over 7 bases. The germline V gene encodes CDR1 MNHEY and CDR2 SVGEGT. This CDR3 contains 15 residues. V shed 2 bases and J 3 bases; nucleotides not matched to a gene: 7.

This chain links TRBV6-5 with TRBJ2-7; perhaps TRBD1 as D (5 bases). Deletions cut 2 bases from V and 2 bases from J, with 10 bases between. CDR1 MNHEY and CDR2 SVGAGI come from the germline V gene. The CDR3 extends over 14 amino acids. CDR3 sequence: CASSYAAGPYEQYF. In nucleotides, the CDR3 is TGTGCCAGCAGTTACGCAGCAGGGCCCTACGAGCAGTACTTC.

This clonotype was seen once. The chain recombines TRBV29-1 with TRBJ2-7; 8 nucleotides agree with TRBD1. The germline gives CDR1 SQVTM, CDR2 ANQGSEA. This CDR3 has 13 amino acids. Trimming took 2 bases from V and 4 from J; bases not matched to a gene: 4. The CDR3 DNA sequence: TGCAGCGTTGAAAGTGACAGGGGATACGAGCAGTACTTC. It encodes CSVESDRGYEQYF.

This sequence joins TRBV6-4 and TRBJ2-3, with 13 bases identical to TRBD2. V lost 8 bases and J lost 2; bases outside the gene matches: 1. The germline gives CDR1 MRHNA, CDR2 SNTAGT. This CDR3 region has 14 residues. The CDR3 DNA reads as TGTGCCAGCGGGACTAGCGGGGACACAGATACGCAGTATTTT. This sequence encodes CASGTSGDTDTQYF.

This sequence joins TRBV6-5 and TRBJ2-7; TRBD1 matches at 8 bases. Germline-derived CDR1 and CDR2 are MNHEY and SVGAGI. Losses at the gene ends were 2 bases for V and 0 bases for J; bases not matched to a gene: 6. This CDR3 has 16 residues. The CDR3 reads CASSYTDRDFSYEQYF. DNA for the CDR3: TGTGCCAGCAGTTACACGGACAGGGACTTCTCCTACGAGCAGTACTTC.

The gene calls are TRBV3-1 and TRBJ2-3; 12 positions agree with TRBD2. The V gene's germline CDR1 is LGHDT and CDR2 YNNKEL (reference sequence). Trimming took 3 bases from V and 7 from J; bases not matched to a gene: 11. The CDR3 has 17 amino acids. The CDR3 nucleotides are TGTGCCAGCAGCCAGTGGACTAGCGGGACCTTCTGGCATACGCAGTATTTT. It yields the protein CASSQWTSGTFWHTQYF.

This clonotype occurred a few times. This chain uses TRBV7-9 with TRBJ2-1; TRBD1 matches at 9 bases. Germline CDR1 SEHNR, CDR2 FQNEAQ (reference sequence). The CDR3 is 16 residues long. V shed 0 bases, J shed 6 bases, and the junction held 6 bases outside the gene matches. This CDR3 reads CASSLAGQGMANEQFF. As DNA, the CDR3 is TGTGCCAGCAGCTTAGCTGGACAGGGGATGGCCAATGAGCAGTTCTTC.

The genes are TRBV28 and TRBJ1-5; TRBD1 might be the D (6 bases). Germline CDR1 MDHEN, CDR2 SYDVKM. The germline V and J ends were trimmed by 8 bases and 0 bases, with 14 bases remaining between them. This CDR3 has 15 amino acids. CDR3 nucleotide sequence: TGTGCCAGCCAGGGAGGGACACCTAGCAATCAGCCCCAGCATTTT. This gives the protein CASQGGTPSNQPQHF.

CDR3 coding DNA: TGTGCCAGCAGCTCCCCGACAGGGTTAAGGGGGGCCAACGTCCTGACTTTC. Amino acids: CASSSPTGLRGANVLTF. The rearrangement uses TRBV7-2 and TRBJ2-6, with 7 bases fitting TRBD1. The junction had 10 bases not matched to a gene; V was cut back by 4 bases and J by 4 bases. This CDR3 has 17 residues. Germline V CDR1 and CDR2: SGHTA, FQGNSA.

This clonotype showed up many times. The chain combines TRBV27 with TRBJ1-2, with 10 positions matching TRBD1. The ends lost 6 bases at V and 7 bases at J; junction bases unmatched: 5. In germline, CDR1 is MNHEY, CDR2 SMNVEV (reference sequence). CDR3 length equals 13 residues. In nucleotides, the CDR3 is TGTGCCAGCAGCTTTCGGGACAGGGGTGGCTACACCTTC. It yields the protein CASSFRDRGGYTF.

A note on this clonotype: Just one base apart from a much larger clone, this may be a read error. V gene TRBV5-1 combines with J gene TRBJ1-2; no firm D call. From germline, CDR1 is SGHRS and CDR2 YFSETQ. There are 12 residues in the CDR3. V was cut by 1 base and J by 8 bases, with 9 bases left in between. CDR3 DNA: TGCGCCAGCAGCTTGTTGAGTAGCGGCTACACCTTC. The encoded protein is CASSLLSSGYTF.

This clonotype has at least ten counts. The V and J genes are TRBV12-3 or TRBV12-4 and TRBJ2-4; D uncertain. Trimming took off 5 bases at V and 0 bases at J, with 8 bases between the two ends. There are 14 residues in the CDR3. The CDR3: CASSIQEAKNIQYF. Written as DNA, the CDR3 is TGTGCCAGCAGTATCCAGGAAGCCAAAAACATTCAGTACTTC.

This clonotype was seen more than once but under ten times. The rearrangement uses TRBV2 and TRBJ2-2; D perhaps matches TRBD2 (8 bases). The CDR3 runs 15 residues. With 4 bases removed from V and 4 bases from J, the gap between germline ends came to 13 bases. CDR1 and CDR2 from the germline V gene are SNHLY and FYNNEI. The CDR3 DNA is TGTGCCAGCAGTGCGGGAGGGGGCCTCACCGGGGAGCTGTTTTTT. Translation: CASSAGGGLTGELFF.

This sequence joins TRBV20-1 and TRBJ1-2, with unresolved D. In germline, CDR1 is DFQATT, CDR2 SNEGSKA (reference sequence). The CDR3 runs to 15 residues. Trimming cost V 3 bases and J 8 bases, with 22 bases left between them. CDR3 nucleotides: TGCAGTGCTAGCAACCCCGCCAGGCCCCAATGGGGCTACACCTTC. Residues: CSASNPARPQWGYTF.

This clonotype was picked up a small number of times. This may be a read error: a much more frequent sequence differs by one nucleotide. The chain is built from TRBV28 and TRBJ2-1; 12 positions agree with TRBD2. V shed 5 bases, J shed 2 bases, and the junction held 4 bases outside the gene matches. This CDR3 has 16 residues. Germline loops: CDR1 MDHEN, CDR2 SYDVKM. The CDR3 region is CASSPLAGGTYNEQFF. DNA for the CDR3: TGTGCCAGCAGTCCTCTAGCGGGGGGGACCTACAATGAGCAGTTCTTC.

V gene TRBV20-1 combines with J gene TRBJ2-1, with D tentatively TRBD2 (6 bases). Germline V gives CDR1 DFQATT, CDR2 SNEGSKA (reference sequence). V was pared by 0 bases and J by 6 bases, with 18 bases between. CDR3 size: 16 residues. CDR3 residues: CSARDLQGGPGNEQFF. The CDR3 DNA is TGCAGTGCTAGAGATTTACAAGGAGGGCCGGGCAATGAGCAGTTCTTC.

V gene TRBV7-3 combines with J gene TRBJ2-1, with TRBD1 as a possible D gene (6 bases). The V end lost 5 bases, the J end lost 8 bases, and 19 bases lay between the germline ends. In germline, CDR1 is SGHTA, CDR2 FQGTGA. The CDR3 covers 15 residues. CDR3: CASSRDRTPGDEQFF. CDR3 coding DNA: TGTGCCAGCAGCCGCGACAGGACCCCCGGGGATGAGCAGTTCTTC. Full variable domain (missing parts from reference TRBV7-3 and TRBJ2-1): GAGVSQTPSNKVTEKGKYVELRCDPISGHTALYWYRQSLGQGPEFLIYFQGTGAADDSGLPNDRFFAVRPEGSVSTLKIQRTERGDSAVYLCASSRDRTPGDEQFFGPGTRLTVL.

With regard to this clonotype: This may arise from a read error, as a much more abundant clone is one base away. The CDR3 protein is CANTATGSNSPLHF. DNA for the CDR3: TGTGCCAACACCGCCACAGGGAGCAATTCACCCCTCCACTTT. The gene calls are TRBV3-1 and TRBJ1-6, with D perhaps matching TRBD1 (6 bases). The CDR3 is made up of 14 amino acids. Germline-derived CDR1 and CDR2 are LGHDT and YNNKEL (reference sequence). V lost 10 bases and J 7 bases, leaving 17 bases between the germline ends.

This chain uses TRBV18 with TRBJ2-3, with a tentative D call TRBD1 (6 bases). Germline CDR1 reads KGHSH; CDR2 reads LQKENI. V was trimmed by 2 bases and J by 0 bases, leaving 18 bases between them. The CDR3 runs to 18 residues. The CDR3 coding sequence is TGTGCCAGCTCACCAGTACCGGACAGTGGACCTAGCACAGATACGCAGTATTTT. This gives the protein CASSPVPDSGPSTDTQYF.

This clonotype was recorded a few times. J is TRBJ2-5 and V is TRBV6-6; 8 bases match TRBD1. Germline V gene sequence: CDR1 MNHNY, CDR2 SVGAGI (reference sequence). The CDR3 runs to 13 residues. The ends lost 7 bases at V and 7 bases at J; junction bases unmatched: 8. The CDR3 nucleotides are TGTGCCAGCATTGCGACAGGGGACGGGACCCAGTACTTC. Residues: CASIATGDGTQYF.

This chain's CDR3 is CASSNPRETQYF. CDR3 coding DNA: TGTGCCAGCAGCAACCCCAGGGAGACCCAGTACTTC. The chain links TRBV9 to TRBJ2-7; D uncertain. The better agreement between TRBJ2-5 and the DNA end casts doubt on the J call. This CDR3 has 12 amino acids. From germline, CDR1 is SGDLS and CDR2 YYNGEE.